These 28 T cell receptor beta chains came from one sample sequenced in a study of OX40 agonist ivuxolimab in advanced cancers. The protocol was immunoSEQ multiplex PCR, while the TCRdb copy is restricted to in-frame clones and leaves out a portion. The table shows about 49,000 clones, with about four fifths occurring only once. Sample: CD4+ or CD8+ T cells sorted from blood, taken in a trial of the OX40 agonist ivuxolimab. These TCRs come from an adult with an advanced solid tumor such as melanoma, head and neck, liver or kidney cancer.

The V gene is TRBV7-8, the J gene TRBJ2-7; the D gene is possibly TRBD2 (6 bases). Germline CDR1 is SGHVS and CDR2 is FQNEAQ. V was pared by 2 bases and J by 3 bases, with 20 bases between. There are 17 residues in the CDR3. CDR3 in amino acids: CASSLNPTLGGNYEQYF. The CDR3 nucleotides read TGTGCCAGCAGCTTAAACCCCACCCTTGGAGGGAACTACGAGCAGTACTTC.

This clone has a single count. The chain couples TRBV7-9 to TRBJ1-2; D unclear. The V gene's germline CDR1 is SEHNR and CDR2 FQNEAQ (reference sequence). V gave up 5 bases and J gave up 7 bases, with 5 bases separating them. The CDR3 runs to 10 residues. The CDR3 DNA reads TGTGCCAGCAGCCCGGGTGGCTACACCTTC. The encoded protein is CASSPGGYTF. The variable domain in full, completed from reference TRBV7-9 and TRBJ1-2, reads DTGVSQNPRHKITKRGQNVTFRCDPISEHNRLYWYRQTLGQGPEFLTYFQNEAQLEKSRLLSDRFSAERPKGSFSTLEIQRTEQGDSAMYLCASSPGGYTFGSGTRLTVV.

The gene calls are TRBV4-1 and TRBJ2-5; the D gene is possibly TRBD1 (5 bases). The ends were cut back, 0 bases at V and 4 bases at J, with 15 bases in the middle. Germline-derived CDR1 and CDR2 are MGHRA and YSYEKL. This CDR3 is built from 16 residues. The CDR3 DNA follows: TGCGCCAGCAGCCAAGAGAACCTTTATCAGGGAGAGACCCAGTACTTC. The encoded protein is CASSQENLYQGETQYF.

V gene TRBV5-6 combines with J gene TRBJ2-7, with D unclear. This CDR3 region has 12 residues. Trimming left V 0 bases short and J 6 bases short, with 7 bases between. CDR1 and CDR2 (germline): SGHDT, YYEEEE. The DNA of the CDR3 is TGTGCCAGCAGCTTGGAATCGCTCGAGCAGTACTTC. Translation: CASSLESLEQYF.

A single count supports this clone. This sequence joins TRBV7-9 and TRBJ1-1, with 9 bases identical to TRBD1. The CDR3 consists of 12 residues. Germline V lookup: CDR1 SEHNR, CDR2 FQNEAQ (reference sequence). V lost 4 bases and J lost 8; bases outside the gene matches: 2. The CDR3 coding sequence is TGTGCCAGCAGCTGGGGACAGGGAGAAGCTTTCTTT. This translates into CASSWGQGEAFF.

This sequence joins TRBV7-9 and TRBJ2-1; 9 bases agree with TRBD2. This CDR3 spans 15 amino acids. The V gene's germline CDR1 is SEHNR and CDR2 FQNEAQ (reference sequence). Written as DNA, the CDR3 is TGTGCTTCGGGGGAGCGGGAGGACTCCTACAATGAGCAGTTCTTC. This translates into CASGEREDSYNEQFF.

The chain combines TRBV5-1 with TRBJ2-5; a weak D match, TRBD2 (7 bases). The CDR3 runs to 15 residues. Between the trimmed V and J ends, which lost 3 bases and 2 bases, there was a span of 14 bases. The germline CDR1 and CDR2 sequences are SGHRS and YFSETQ. The CDR3 region has the DNA TGCGCCAGCAGCTCCGAGGGGGGACTACAAGAGACCCAGTACTTC. The encoded protein is CASSSEGGLQETQYF.

The rearrangement links TRBV10-3 to TRBJ1-1; D unclear. V was trimmed by 5 bases and J by 0 bases, leaving 10 bases between them. This CDR3 has 14 amino acids. Germline CDR1 ENHRY, CDR2 SYGVKD. The CDR3 spells CAISPQLMNTEAFF. As DNA, the CDR3 is TGTGCCATCAGTCCACAACTCATGAACACTGAAGCTTTCTTT.

This clone occurred once. This sequence joins TRBV6-5 and TRBJ2-2; D remains unclear. Trimming removed 6 bases from V and 1 base from J, with 6 bases in between. CDR1 MNHEY and CDR2 SVGAGI come from the germline V gene. This CDR3 region has 13 residues. Written as DNA, the CDR3 is TGTGCCAGCAGACCTCAGAACACCGGGGAGCTGTTTTTT. Protein: CASRPQNTGELFF.

V and J are TRBV7-6 and TRBJ1-2; no clear D gene. This CDR3 contains 13 residues. Trimming took 3 bases from V and 8 from J, leaving 13 bases between them. Germline V gene sequence: CDR1 SGHVS, CDR2 FNYEAQ. The CDR3 is CASSFGVLGGYTF. The CDR3 bases are TGTGCCAGCAGCTTTGGAGTATTGGGGGGCTACACCTTC.

The V and J genes are TRBV28 and TRBJ2-1, with 12 bases matching TRBD2. J gave up 9 bases and V 5 bases, and 11 bases lay outside the gene matches. The CDR3 loop spans 16 amino acids. Germline V gene lookup returns CDR1 MDHEN and CDR2 SYDVKM. CDR3 in DNA: TGTGCCAGCAGTCCTCCTTCTAGCGGGGGGGAGGGTGAGCAGTTCTTC. Amino acid sequence: CASSPPSSGGEGEQFF.

As concerns this clone: This sample also contains other DNA sequences that code for the same CDR3. This chain links TRBV13 with TRBJ2-1; the D is unclear. CDR1 and CDR2 (germline): PRHDT, FYEKMQ (reference sequence). This CDR3 contains 15 residues. V was shortened by 0 bases and J by 4 bases, with 10 bases between the two germline ends. The CDR3 is CASSLGYSRYNEQFF. The CDR3 DNA reads TGTGCCAGCAGCTTAGGGTACAGCAGATACAATGAGCAGTTCTTC.

The rearrangement uses TRBV7-9 and TRBJ2-1, with 8 bases fitting TRBD1. V lost 6 bases, J lost 9 bases, and 10 bases stayed unmatched. Germline V CDR1 and CDR2: SEHNR, FQNEAQ (reference sequence). The CDR3 has 14 amino acids. For the CDR3, the DNA is TGTGCCAGCAGTCGGTTAGACAGGGGAACTGAGCAGTTCTTC. This sequence encodes CASSRLDRGTEQFF.

This sequence joins TRBV28 and TRBJ1-2; 7 bases match TRBD1. With 2 bases clipped from V and 8 bases from J, the junction kept 5 bases outside the gene matches. The CDR3 length is 13 residues. Germline CDR1 MDHEN, CDR2 SYDVKM. The CDR3 reads CASSLIWTGGYTF. The CDR3 DNA reads TGTGCCAGCAGTTTAATATGGACAGGAGGCTACACCTTC.

This clone was counted between two and nine times. The chain employs TRBV27 and TRBJ1-1, with 11 positions matching TRBD1. Germline V gene sequence: CDR1 MNHEY, CDR2 SMNVEV (reference sequence). CDR3 length: 13 amino acids. After removal of 3 bases from V and 10 bases from J, the junction contained 4 bases not matched to a gene. CDR3 loop: CASSFGQGAGAFF. The CDR3, as DNA: TGTGCCAGCAGTTTTGGACAGGGGGCGGGAGCTTTCTTT.

V is TRBV6-5 and J is TRBJ2-1; TRBD2 matches 7 bases. This CDR3 contains 14 residues. CDR1 is MNHEY and CDR2 is SVGAGI in the germline V gene. The V gene end was trimmed by 5 bases and the J gene end by 7 bases; junction bases not matched to a gene: 8. The CDR3 protein is CASSTGTTLNEQFF. CDR3 in DNA: TGTGCCAGCAGTACCGGGACTACGCTAAATGAGCAGTTCTTC.

The chain carries TRBV4-3 and TRBJ2-7; D gene uncertain. The ends were cut back, 2 bases at V and 0 bases at J, with 11 bases in the middle. The CDR3 has 15 residues. CDR1 and CDR2 (germline): LGHNA, YSLEER. CDR3 in DNA: TGCGCCAGCAGCCAACGGAAGTGGAGCTCCTACGAGCAGTACTTC. The encoded protein is CASSQRKWSSYEQYF.

This chain uses TRBV9 with TRBJ2-2; D remains unclear. Germline V lookup: CDR1 SGDLS, CDR2 YYNGEE. The CDR3 length is 15 residues. V lost 4 bases, J lost 6 bases, and 16 bases lay in between. The CDR3 loop reads CASSPPSGFAGELFF. The CDR3 nucleotides are TGTGCCAGCAGCCCCCCGTCCGGTTTTGCCGGGGAGCTGTTTTTT.

The rearrangement links TRBV19 to TRBJ1-2, with 7 bases identical to TRBD1. Germline CDR1 is LNHDA and CDR2 is SQIVND (reference sequence). Trimming removed 7 bases from V and 3 bases from J; junction bases left unmatched: 5. This CDR3 has 13 amino acids. The CDR3 region has the DNA TGTGCCAGTAAGGGGACAGAGGACTATGGCTACACCTTC. The encoded protein is CASKGTEDYGYTF.

The chain uses TRBV28 and TRBJ2-7, with 8 bases identical to TRBD1. Germline CDR1 MDHEN, CDR2 SYDVKM. CDR3 length: 14 amino acids. With V trimmed by 4 bases and J by 3 bases, 5 bases remained unmatched. In DNA, the CDR3 is TGTGCCAGCAGTTCCGGACAGGGATTCTACGAGCAGTACTTC. Its translation is CASSSGQGFYEQYF.

J is TRBJ2-5 and V is TRBV7-9; D perhaps matches TRBD2 (5 bases). The CDR3 is made up of 14 amino acids. Germline CDR1 SEHNR, CDR2 FQNEAQ (reference sequence). Trimming shortened V by 1 base and J by 5 bases, and 11 bases separated the two germline ends. CDR3 sequence reads: CASSLVRGGETQYF. DNA of the CDR3: TGTGCCAGCAGCTTAGTAAGAGGCGGGGAGACCCAGTACTTC. The full variable domain, in which reference TRBV7-9 and TRBJ2-5 provide the parts outside the CDR3, is DTGVSQNPRHKITKRGQNVTFRCDPISEHNRLYWYRQTLGQGPEFLTYFQNEAQLEKSRLLSDRFSAERPKGSFSTLEIQRTEQGDSAMYLCASSLVRGGETQYFGPGTRLLVL.

This rearrangement joins TRBV5-1 to TRBJ1-3; D is unresolved. The CDR3 has 15 amino acids. V gave up 4 bases and J gave up 4 bases, with 15 bases separating them. Germline CDR1 and CDR2: SGHRS and YFSETQ. The CDR3, as DNA: TGCGCCAGCAGCCCGACGGGGAGATCAGGAAACACCATATATTTT. Residues: CASSPTGRSGNTIYF. The entire variable domain, with the rest obtained from reference TRBV5-1 and TRBJ1-3, is as follows: KAGVTQTPRYLIKTRGQQVTLSCSPISGHRSVSWYQQTPGQGLQFLFEYFSETQRNKGNFPGRFSGRQFSNSRSEMNVSTLELGDSALYLCASSPTGRSGNTIYFGEGSWLTVV.

The V and J genes are TRBV4-2 and TRBJ2-7; D not certain. CDR3 length: 15 amino acids. Germline V gene data show CDR1 as LGHNA and CDR2 as YNFKEQ. Trimming took 4 bases from V and 5 from J, leaving 18 bases between them. The CDR3 DNA follows: TGTGCCAGCAGCCCCCGCTTGACTCAACCCGACGAGCAGTACTTC. Translation: CASSPRLTQPDEQYF.

The chain has TRBV5-1 and TRBJ2-2, with unresolved D. Trimming pared 0 bases from V and 7 bases from J, leaving 4 bases between. CDR1 and CDR2 (germline): SGHRS, YFSETQ. This CDR3 spans 12 amino acids. The CDR3 is CASSLEGGELFF. The CDR3 DNA reads TGCGCCAGCAGCTTGGAAGGCGGGGAGCTGTTTTTT.

The chain is built from TRBV5-5 and TRBJ2-7, with TRBD2 matching 9 bases. Per germline, CDR1 SGHKS and CDR2 YYEKEE (reference sequence). V trimming: 0 bases; J trimming: 5 bases; junction bases outside the gene matches: 9. The CDR3 has 16 amino acids. The CDR3 loop reads CASSLEAASGTHEQYF. The CDR3 DNA sequence: TGTGCCAGCAGCTTGGAGGCGGCTAGCGGGACACACGAGCAGTACTTC.

J is TRBJ2-7 and V is TRBV27; tentative D call: TRBD1 (5 bases). This CDR3 is built from 15 residues. V was clipped by 1 base and J by 0 bases, with 10 bases between them. CDR1 is MNHEY, CDR2 SMNVEV, per germline (reference sequence). CDR3 sequence reads: CASSLFAQVSYEQYF. CDR3 sequence (DNA): TGTGCCAGCAGTTTATTCGCACAGGTCTCCTACGAGCAGTACTTC.

V usage is TRBV6-6 and J usage is TRBJ2-7; D not resolved. Germline assignment: CDR1 MNHNY and CDR2 SVGAGI (reference sequence). The CDR3 sequence is 13 residues long. V gave up 0 bases and J gave up 4 bases, with 7 bases separating them. CDR3 region: CASSYSISYEQYV. The CDR3 DNA is TGTGCCAGCAGTTACTCGATCAGTTACGAGCAGTACGTC.

J is TRBJ2-1 and V is TRBV2; 7 bases are shared with TRBD2. Germline CDR1 is SNHLY and CDR2 is FYNNEI. The CDR3 is 15 amino acids. The trim removed 4 bases at V and 8 bases at J, leaving 11 bases unmatched. The DNA of the CDR3 is TGTGCCAGCAGTGGATATGGCGGGAGAGGCTATGAGCAGTTCTTC. Its translation is CASSGYGGRGYEQFF.